A selection of T cell receptor beta chains follows, all from one sample in a study of blood T cell repertoires in COVID-19. Profiling relied on immunoSEQ multiplex PCR, and the TCRdb table lists in-frame clones only, not all of them. The table includes roughly 32,000 clones, roughly 87% detected once. The specimen sequenced was peripheral blood. These receptors came from a man in his 60s with active COVID-19. The CDR3 runs from the conserved cysteine through the conserved F or W. Each record gives: clone size, J gene, D gene, V gene, CDR3 protein, CDR3 DNA. D genes are given only for firm matches. The size field is filled for only some rows; it gives once, few, many or a size class.

clone_size: NA; j_call: TRBJ2-5; d_call: TRBD2; v_call: TRBV15; cdr3_aa: CATRGTTYQETQYF; cdr3_nt: TGTGCCACCAGAGGGACTACATACCAAGAGACCCAGTACTTC
clone_size: once; j_call: TRBJ1-2; d_call: NA; v_call: TRBV19; cdr3_aa: CASSIGRTQRVGYTF; cdr3_nt: TGTGCCAGTAGTATAGGACGGACACAACGGGTTGGCTACACCTTC
clone_size: NA; j_call: TRBJ2-1; d_call: NA; v_call: TRBV2; cdr3_aa: CASSELRGQNLAEGYNEQFF; cdr3_nt: TGTGCCAGCAGTGAGTTAAGGGGACAGAATTTAGCGGAGGGGTACAATGAGCAGTTCTTC
clone_size: NA; j_call: TRBJ2-7; d_call: TRBD2; v_call: TRBV10-3; cdr3_aa: CAISGGTSGSYEQYF; cdr3_nt: TGTGCCATCAGTGGGGGGACTAGCGGGAGTTACGAGCAGTACTTC
clone_size: NA; j_call: TRBJ2-3; d_call: NA; v_call: TRBV7-2; cdr3_aa: CASRAGALLSTDTQYF; cdr3_nt: TGTGCCAGCAGGGCGGGGGCCCTACTTAGCACAGATACGCAGTATTTT
clone_size: NA; j_call: TRBJ1-1; d_call: NA; v_call: TRBV5-6; cdr3_aa: CASSLGYRTEAFF; cdr3_nt: TGTGCCAGCAGCTTGGGTTATCGCACTGAAGCTTTCTTT
clone_size: NA; j_call: TRBJ2-1; d_call: NA; v_call: TRBV2; cdr3_aa: CASSDAAGSGAYNEQFF; cdr3_nt: TGTGCCAGCAGTGATGCGGCGGGGTCCGGGGCTTACAATGAGCAGTTCTTC
clone_size: once; j_call: TRBJ2-7; d_call: NA; v_call: TRBV21-1; cdr3_aa: CASSKVDSYPPLYEQYF; cdr3_nt: TGTGCCAGCAGCAAAGTGGACAGCTACCCGCCTCTCTACGAGCAGTACTTC
clone_size: NA; j_call: TRBJ2-2; d_call: TRBD2; v_call: TRBV15; cdr3_aa: CATSRPLAGVMGELFF; cdr3_nt: TGTGCCACCAGCAGACCTCTAGCGGGAGTTATGGGGGAGCTGTTTTTT
clone_size: NA; j_call: TRBJ1-1; d_call: NA; v_call: TRBV2; cdr3_aa: CASNREVNTEAFF; cdr3_nt: TGTGCCAGCAACAGGGAAGTGAACACTGAAGCTTTCTTT
clone_size: NA; j_call: TRBJ1-1; d_call: NA; v_call: TRBV27; cdr3_aa: CASSLSYASPNTEAFF; cdr3_nt: TGTGCCAGCAGTTTATCCTATGCGAGCCCCAACACTGAAGCTTTCTTT
clone_size: NA; j_call: TRBJ1-2; d_call: NA; v_call: TRBV20-1; cdr3_aa: CSATDLSGYTF; cdr3_nt: TGCAGTGCTACTGACCTTTCTGGCTACACCTTC
clone_size: NA; j_call: TRBJ2-5; d_call: TRBD2; v_call: TRBV19; cdr3_aa: CASSAPGGTQYF; cdr3_nt: TGTGCCAGTAGTGCTCCGGGGGGGACCCAGTACTTC
clone_size: NA; j_call: TRBJ2-5; d_call: TRBD2; v_call: TRBV10-2; cdr3_aa: CASLRGGQETQYF; cdr3_nt: TGCGCCAGCTTGCGGGGGGGTCAAGAGACCCAGTACTTC
clone_size: NA; j_call: TRBJ2-7; d_call: TRBD1; v_call: TRBV11-1; cdr3_aa: CASSLRQGVSYEQYF; cdr3_nt: TGTGCCAGCAGCTTACGACAGGGAGTCTCCTACGAGCAGTACTTC
clone_size: NA; j_call: TRBJ2-2; d_call: NA; v_call: TRBV6-1; cdr3_aa: CASSGFGVTNTGELFF; cdr3_nt: TGTGCCAGCAGTGGGTTCGGGGTAACGAACACCGGGGAGCTGTTTTTT
clone_size: NA; j_call: TRBJ2-2; d_call: TRBD2; v_call: TRBV19; cdr3_aa: CASSMSSSGANTGELFF; cdr3_nt: TGTGCCAGTAGTATGAGTTCTAGCGGGGCAAACACCGGGGAGCTGTTTTTT
clone_size: NA; j_call: TRBJ1-1; d_call: TRBD1; v_call: TRBV20-1; cdr3_aa: CSASTGANTEAFF; cdr3_nt: TGCAGTGCTAGTACAGGGGCGAACACTGAAGCTTTCTTT
clone_size: NA; j_call: TRBJ2-5; d_call: TRBD2; v_call: TRBV5-4; cdr3_aa: CASSWGGRKETQYF; cdr3_nt: TGTGCCAGCAGCTGGGGGGGGAGGAAAGAGACCCAGTACTTC
clone_size: NA; j_call: TRBJ1-2; d_call: TRBD1; v_call: TRBV5-6; cdr3_aa: CASSLARQGGYGYTF; cdr3_nt: TGTGCCAGCAGCTTGGCCAGACAGGGGGGCTATGGCTACACCTTC
clone_size: once; j_call: TRBJ1-2; d_call: NA; v_call: TRBV3-1/TRBV3-2; cdr3_aa: CASSRDTQAYGYTF; cdr3_nt: TGTGCCAGCAGCCGGGACACGCAGGCCTATGGCTACACCTTC
clone_size: NA; j_call: TRBJ2-7; d_call: NA; v_call: TRBV21-1; cdr3_aa: CASSTRLATSYEQYF; cdr3_nt: TGTGCCAGCAGCACAAGACTAGCGACCTCCTACGAGCAGTACTTC
clone_size: NA; j_call: TRBJ2-1; d_call: TRBD1; v_call: TRBV3-1/TRBV3-2; cdr3_aa: CASSRRPGQGGEQFF; cdr3_nt: TGTGCCAGCAGTCGACGACCGGGACAGGGGGGTGAGCAGTTCTTC
clone_size: NA; j_call: TRBJ1-1; d_call: TRBD1; v_call: TRBV11-1; cdr3_aa: CASSLGTGGLNTEAFF; cdr3_nt: TGTGCCAGCAGCTTAGGGACAGGGGGATTGAACACTGAAGCTTTCTTT
clone_size: NA; j_call: TRBJ1-4; d_call: TRBD1; v_call: TRBV7-9; cdr3_aa: CASSPRGATNEKLFF; cdr3_nt: TGTGCCAGCAGCCCCAGGGGGGCAACTAATGAAAAACTGTTTTTT
clone_size: NA; j_call: TRBJ2-2; d_call: TRBD1; v_call: TRBV5-4; cdr3_aa: CASSSITDRGPGTGELFF; cdr3_nt: TGTGCCAGCAGCTCAATAACTGACAGGGGGCCAGGCACCGGGGAGCTGTTTTTT
clone_size: NA; j_call: TRBJ2-5; d_call: TRBD2; v_call: TRBV11-2; cdr3_aa: CASSPPTSGGAKTQYF; cdr3_nt: TGTGCCAGCAGCCCCCCGACTAGCGGGGGGGCAAAGACCCAGTACTTC
clone_size: few; j_call: TRBJ2-2; d_call: TRBD2; v_call: TRBV24-1; cdr3_aa: CATSDLKRGGNTGELFF; cdr3_nt: TGTGCCACCAGTGACCTTAAGCGGGGGGGGAACACCGGGGAGCTGTTTTTT
clone_size: NA; j_call: TRBJ1-2; d_call: TRBD1; v_call: TRBV7-2; cdr3_aa: CASSLGDSGGYTF; cdr3_nt: TGTGCCAGCAGCTTAGGGGACAGCGGTGGCTACACCTTC
clone_size: once; j_call: TRBJ1-1; d_call: NA; v_call: TRBV6-5; cdr3_aa: CAVKGDYTEAFF; cdr3_nt: TGTGCCGTAAAGGGAGATTACACTGAAGCTTTCTTT
clone_size: NA; j_call: TRBJ2-7; d_call: TRBD2; v_call: TRBV7-2; cdr3_aa: CASSLGGGLAGYEQYF; cdr3_nt: TGTGCCAGCAGCTTAGGGGGAGGGCTAGCGGGTTACGAGCAGTACTTC
clone_size: NA; j_call: TRBJ2-1; d_call: TRBD2; v_call: TRBV19; cdr3_aa: CASSMGTSGLQFF; cdr3_nt: TGTGCCAGTAGTATGGGGACTAGCGGACTTCAGTTCTTC
clone_size: NA; j_call: TRBJ2-2; d_call: TRBD1; v_call: TRBV19; cdr3_aa: CASSPSRTGGRTGELFF; cdr3_nt: TGTGCCAGTAGTCCATCAAGGACAGGGGGCCGGACCGGGGAGCTGTTTTTT